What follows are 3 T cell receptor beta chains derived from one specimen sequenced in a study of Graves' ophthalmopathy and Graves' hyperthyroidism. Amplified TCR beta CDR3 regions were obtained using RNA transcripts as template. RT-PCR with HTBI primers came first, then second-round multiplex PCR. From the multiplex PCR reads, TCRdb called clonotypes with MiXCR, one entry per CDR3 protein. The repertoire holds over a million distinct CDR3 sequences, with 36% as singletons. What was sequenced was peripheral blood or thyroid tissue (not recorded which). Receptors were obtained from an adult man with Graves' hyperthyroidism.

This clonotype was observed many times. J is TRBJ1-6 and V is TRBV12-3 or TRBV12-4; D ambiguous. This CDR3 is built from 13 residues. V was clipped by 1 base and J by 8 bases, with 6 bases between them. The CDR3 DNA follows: TGTGCCAGCAGTTTAGTCGAGCATTCACCCCTCCACTTT. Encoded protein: CASSLVEHSPLHF.

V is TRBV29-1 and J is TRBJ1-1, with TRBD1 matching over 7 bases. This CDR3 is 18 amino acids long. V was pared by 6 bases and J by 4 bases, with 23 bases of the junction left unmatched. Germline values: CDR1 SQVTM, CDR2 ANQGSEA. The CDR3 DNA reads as TGCAGCGTGGCCTGGACAGGACTCTCCTATTTCCGAGGCACTGAAGCTTTCTTT. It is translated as CSVAWTGLSYFRGTEAFF.

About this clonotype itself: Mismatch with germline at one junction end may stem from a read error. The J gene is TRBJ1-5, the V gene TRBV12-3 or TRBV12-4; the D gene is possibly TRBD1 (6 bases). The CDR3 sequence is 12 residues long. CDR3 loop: CASSYSGAGSLF. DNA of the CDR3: TGTGCCAGCAGTTACTCGGGGGCCGGATCCCTCTTT.